The source of this T cell receptor (beta chain) is a study of blood T cell repertoires in COVID-19. Study background: Samples taken during acute and convalescent COVID-19 were collected in the United States, Italy and Spain. T cells, B-cell-depleted T cells, or PBMCs supplied cDNA or gDNA.

The data were produced by immunoSEQ multiplex PCR, yet TCRdb's version contains in-frame clones alone and is incomplete. The sample has some 100,000 clones, 80% to 95% seen once; the top ten hold around 5.4%. Germline CDR1 is SGHDN and CDR2 is FVKESK. The CDR3 covers 15 residues. The germline V and J ends were trimmed by 4 bases and 3 bases, with 14 bases remaining between them. V usage is TRBV14 and J usage is TRBJ2-3; TRBD1 is a possible D gene (5 bases). Sequenced sample: peripheral blood. The origin of this receptor is an older man with acute or convalescent COVID-19. CDR3 sequence reads: CASSPRRWTTDTQYF. CDR3 DNA sequence: TGTGCCAGCAGCCCAAGGAGATGGACAACAGATACGCAGTATTTT.